Each of the 18 T cell receptor beta chains below was sequenced from the same sample in a study of OX40 agonist ivuxolimab in advanced cancers. Clones were read by immunoSEQ multiplex PCR, and TCRdb kept only the in-frame ones, dropping some. The table records tens of thousands of clones, approximately 86% of them present only once. The source material was CD4+ or CD8+ T cells sorted from blood, sampled in a trial of the OX40 agonist ivuxolimab. Receptors originate from an adult with an advanced solid tumor such as melanoma, head and neck, liver or kidney cancer.

V gene TRBV11-2 combines with J gene TRBJ2-3; 7 bases agree with TRBD1. Germline CDR1 is SGHAT and CDR2 is FQNNGV. The CDR3 is 14 amino acids. V shed 1 base and J 6 bases; nucleotides not matched to a gene: 4. CDR3 bases: TGTGCCAGCAGCTTAGTTAGGGGGCGGGATACGCAGTATTTT. This gives the protein CASSLVRGRDTQYF.

CDR3 sequence reads: CASSLKGFTEAFF. The CDR3 bases are TGCGCCAGCAGCCTGAAGGGATTCACTGAAGCTTTCTTT. The rearrangement joins TRBV5-1 to TRBJ1-1; no reliable D call. The CDR3 contains 13 residues. Trimming left V 4 bases short and J 4 bases short, with 11 bases between. Germline values: CDR1 SGHRS, CDR2 YFSETQ.

This chain connects TRBV6-6 to TRBJ2-3; D ambiguous. The CDR3 totals 12 residues. V lost 6 bases, J lost 4 bases, and 8 bases lay in between. Germline CDR1 and CDR2: MNHNY and SVGAGI (reference sequence). CDR3 in amino acids: CASRDLADTQYF. The CDR3 DNA follows: TGTGCCAGCAGGGACCTAGCAGATACGCAGTATTTT.

This rearrangement joins TRBV11-2 to TRBJ2-1; the match to TRBD1 covers 9 bases. The V and J ends lost 8 bases and 7 bases, in that order; junction bases with no gene match: 9. Germline values: CDR1 SGHAT, CDR2 FQNNGV. This CDR3 is 14 amino acids long. The CDR3 sequence is CASLSGQGKNEQFF. The DNA of the CDR3 is TGTGCCAGCTTGTCGGGACAGGGAAAGAATGAGCAGTTCTTC.

The V gene is TRBV27, the J gene TRBJ1-5, with a weak D call TRBD1 (5 bases). Germline CDR1 MNHEY, CDR2 SMNVEV (reference sequence). The CDR3 contains 16 residues. Between the trimmed V and J ends, which lost 0 bases and 3 bases, there was a span of 12 bases. The CDR3 DNA is TGTGCCAGCAGTTTATCGGGGGGGTACCCCAATCAGCCCCAGCATTTT. This sequence encodes CASSLSGGYPNQPQHF.

The genes are TRBV11-1 and TRBJ1-3; TRBD1 is a possible D gene (5 bases). Germline V gene sequence: CDR1 SGHAT, CDR2 FQDESV (reference sequence). The CDR3 extends over 15 amino acids. V was shortened by 4 bases and J by 5 bases, with 15 bases between the two germline ends. CDR3 in amino acids: CASSWGTGRRNTIYF. CDR3 coding DNA: TGTGCCAGCAGCTGGGGGACGGGGCGAAGAAACACCATATATTTT.

V and J are TRBV6-5 and TRBJ2-2; D remains ambiguous. CDR1 is MNHEY, CDR2 SVGAGI, per germline. The CDR3 covers 14 residues. Trimming removed 5 bases at V and 4 bases at J, with 11 bases between. In DNA, the CDR3 is TGTGCCAGCAGTCCCTTCCCGGGCACCGGGGAGCTGTTTTTT. As protein: CASSPFPGTGELFF.

Worth noting for this clone: This likely comes from a read error, as the CDR3 has no conserved phenylalanine or tryptophan at its end. The rearrangement uses TRBV7-6 and TRBJ2-7; no definite D call. Per the germline V gene, CDR1 is SGHVS and CDR2 is FNYEAQ. V was trimmed by 2 bases and J by 5 bases, leaving 13 bases between them. The CDR3 runs to 14 residues. CDR3 nucleotides: TGTGCCAGCAGCTTAAACCTCCCGTTCCACGAGCAGTACCTC. It codes for CASSLNLPFHEQYL.

The chain joins TRBV7-9 to TRBJ2-5; TRBD2 aligns across 11 bases. Germline V gene data show CDR1 as SEHNR and CDR2 as FQNEAQ (reference sequence). The CDR3 extends over 15 amino acids. The junction had 10 bases not matched to a gene; V was cut back by 10 bases and J by 3 bases. CDR3 coding DNA: TGTGCCATCGTTGGTGTGGGACTAGCGGAAGAGACCCAGTACTTC. Translated: CAIVGVGLAEETQYF.

The sample holds one count of this clone. DNA of the CDR3: TGTGCCTGGAACGTGGCGGGGCCCTACGAGCAGTACTTC. Translation: CAWNVAGPYEQYF. The V call is TRBV30, the J call TRBJ2-5; D is perhaps TRBD2 (6 bases). The J call may not be correct, given that the DNA end is closer to TRBJ2-7. The CDR3 spans 13 residues. CDR1 GTSNPN and CDR2 SVGIG come from the germline V gene (reference sequence).

This chain links TRBV10-3 with TRBJ2-5; D may be TRBD1 or TRBD2 (5 bases each). The V end lost 9 bases, the J end lost 3 bases, and 11 bases lay between the germline ends. Germline V gene lookup returns CDR1 ENHRY and CDR2 SYGVKD. The length of the CDR3 is 12 residues. The CDR3 sequence: CAIGTLEETQYF. The DNA for the CDR3 is TGTGCCATTGGGACGCTAGAAGAGACCCAGTACTTC.

The chain is built from TRBV9 and TRBJ1-5; D gene unclear. CDR1 is SGDLS and CDR2 is YYNGEE in the germline V gene. The V end lost 4 bases, the J end lost 0 bases, and 11 bases lay between the germline ends. This CDR3 comprises 15 residues. The CDR3 sequence is CASSIRGDSNQPQHF. In DNA, the CDR3 is TGTGCCAGCAGCATACGTGGGGATAGCAATCAGCCCCAGCATTTT.

This chain uses TRBV7-9 with TRBJ1-3; D call uncertain. The CDR3 spans 17 residues. Deletions cut 0 bases from V and 0 bases from J, with 12 bases between. Germline V gene data show CDR1 as SEHNR and CDR2 as FQNEAQ (reference sequence). CDR3 nucleotide sequence: TGTGCCAGCAGCTTAGCGTCTTCAGAATACTCTGGAAACACCATATATTTT. Its translation: CASSLASSEYSGNTIYF.

The chain has TRBV27 and TRBJ2-7; D is perhaps TRBD1 (6 bases). The CDR3 is made up of 14 amino acids. The germline V gene has CDR1 MNHEY and CDR2 SMNVEV (reference sequence). Deletions cut 7 bases from V and 3 bases from J, with 16 bases between. This CDR3 is CASTRSEQGYEQYF. As DNA, the CDR3 is TGTGCCAGCACCCGCTCGGAACAGGGCTACGAGCAGTACTTC.

The V gene is TRBV5-4, the J gene TRBJ2-7; 7 bases align to TRBD1. The germline V gene has CDR1 SGHNT and CDR2 YYREEE (reference sequence). J was trimmed by 2 bases and V by 1 base; bases with no gene match: 6. This CDR3 has 15 amino acids. The CDR3 reads CASSLRDRPPYEQYF. For the CDR3, the DNA is TGTGCCAGCAGCTTGAGGGACAGACCTCCCTACGAGCAGTACTTC.

This clone was picked up one time. This rearrangement joins TRBV29-1 to TRBJ2-7, with TRBD1 as a possible D gene (6 bases). In germline, CDR1 is SQVTM, CDR2 ANQGSEA. This CDR3 has 13 residues. V shed 1 base and J shed 3 bases, with 10 bases lying between them. The CDR3 DNA sequence: TGCAGCGTTGAAGCAGGGGAGAGCTACGAGCAGTACTTC. Amino acids: CSVEAGESYEQYF.

J is TRBJ2-7 and V is TRBV28; 8 nucleotides align to TRBD2. The V gene end was trimmed by 3 bases and the J gene end by 3 bases; junction bases not matched to a gene: 7. Germline loops: CDR1 MDHEN, CDR2 SYDVKM. This CDR3 is built from 15 residues. CDR3 region: CASSLGLVELYEQYF. For the CDR3, the DNA is TGTGCCAGCAGTTTGGGACTAGTTGAGCTCTACGAGCAGTACTTC.

The V call is TRBV4-1, the J call TRBJ1-6, with D possibly being TRBD1 (5 bases). The CDR3 is made up of 18 amino acids. Trimming left V 1 base short and J 0 bases short, with 13 bases between. Germline V lookup: CDR1 MGHRA, CDR2 YSYEKL. The CDR3 DNA reads as TGCGCCAGCAGCCAAGCCGCAGGGAGATACTCCTATAATTCACCCCTCCACTTT. Translated, it gives CASSQAAGRYSYNSPLHF.